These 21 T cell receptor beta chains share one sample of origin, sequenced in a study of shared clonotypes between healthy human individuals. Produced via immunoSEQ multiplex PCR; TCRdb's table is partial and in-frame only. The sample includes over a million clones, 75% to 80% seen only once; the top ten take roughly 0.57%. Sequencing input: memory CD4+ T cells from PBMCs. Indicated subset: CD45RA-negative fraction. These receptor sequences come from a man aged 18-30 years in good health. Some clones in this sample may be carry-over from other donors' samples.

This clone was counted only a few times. CDR3 sequence: CASSSPGLAGPQEQFF. DNA of the CDR3: TGTGCCAGCAGCTCCCCCGGACTAGCGGGACCACAGGAGCAGTTCTTC. The V gene is TRBV7-3, the J gene TRBJ2-1; 12 bases align to TRBD2. The V and J ends lost 4 bases and 10 bases, in that order; junction bases with no gene match: 11. The CDR3 totals 16 residues. CDR1 is SGHTA and CDR2 is FQGTGA in the germline V gene.

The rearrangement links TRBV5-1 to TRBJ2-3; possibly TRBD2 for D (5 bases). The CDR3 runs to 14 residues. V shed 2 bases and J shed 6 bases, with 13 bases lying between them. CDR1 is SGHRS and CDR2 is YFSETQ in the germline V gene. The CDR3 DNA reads TGCGCCAGCAGCTTTATCGTGGGGAGCGATACGCAGTATTTT. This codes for CASSFIVGSDTQYF.

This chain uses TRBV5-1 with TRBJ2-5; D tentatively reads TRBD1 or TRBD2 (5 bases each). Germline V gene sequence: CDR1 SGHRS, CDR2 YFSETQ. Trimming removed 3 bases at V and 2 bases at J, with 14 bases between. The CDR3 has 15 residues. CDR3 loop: CASSSLGPGQETQYF. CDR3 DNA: TGCGCCAGCAGCTCTCTGGGGCCGGGGCAAGAGACCCAGTACTTC. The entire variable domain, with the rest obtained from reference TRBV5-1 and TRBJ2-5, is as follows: KAGVTQTPRYLIKTRGQQVTLSCSPISGHRSVSWYQQTPGQGLQFLFEYFSETQRNKGNFPGRFSGRQFSNSRSEMNVSTLELGDSALYLCASSSLGPGQETQYFGPGTRLLVL.

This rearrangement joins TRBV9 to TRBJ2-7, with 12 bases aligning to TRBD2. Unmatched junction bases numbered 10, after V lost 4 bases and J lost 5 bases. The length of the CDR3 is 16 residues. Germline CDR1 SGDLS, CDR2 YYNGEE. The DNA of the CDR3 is TGTGCCAGCAGCCCCATTCGGACTAGCGGGATCCACGAGCAGTACTTC. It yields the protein CASSPIRTSGIHEQYF.

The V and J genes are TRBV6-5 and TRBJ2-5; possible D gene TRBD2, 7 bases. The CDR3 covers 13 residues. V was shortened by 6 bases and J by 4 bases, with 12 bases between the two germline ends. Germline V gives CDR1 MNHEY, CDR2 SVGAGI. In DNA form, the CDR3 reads TGTGCCAGCAGAGAGGGGGGGGGAGAGACCCAGTACTTC. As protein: CASREGGGETQYF.

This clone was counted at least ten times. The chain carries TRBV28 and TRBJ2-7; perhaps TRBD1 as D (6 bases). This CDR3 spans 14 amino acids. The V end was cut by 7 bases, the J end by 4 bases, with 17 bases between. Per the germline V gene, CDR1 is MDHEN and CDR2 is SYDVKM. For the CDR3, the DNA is TGTGCCAGCACGTCCTCGACAGGAGTGTACGAGCAGTACTTC. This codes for CASTSSTGVYEQYF.

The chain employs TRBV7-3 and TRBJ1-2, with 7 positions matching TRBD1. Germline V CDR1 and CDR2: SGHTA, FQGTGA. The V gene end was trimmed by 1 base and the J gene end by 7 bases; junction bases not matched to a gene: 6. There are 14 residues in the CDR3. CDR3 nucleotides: TGTGCCAGCAGCTTAAAGAGACAGGGTCGTGGCTACACCTTC. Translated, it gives CASSLKRQGRGYTF.

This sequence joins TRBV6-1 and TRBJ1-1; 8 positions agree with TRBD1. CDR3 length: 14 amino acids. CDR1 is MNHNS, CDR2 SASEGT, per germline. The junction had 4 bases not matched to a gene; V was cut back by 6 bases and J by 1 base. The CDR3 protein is CASSPGTGNTEAFF. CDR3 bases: TGTGCCAGCAGCCCTGGGACAGGGAACACTGAAGCTTTCTTT.

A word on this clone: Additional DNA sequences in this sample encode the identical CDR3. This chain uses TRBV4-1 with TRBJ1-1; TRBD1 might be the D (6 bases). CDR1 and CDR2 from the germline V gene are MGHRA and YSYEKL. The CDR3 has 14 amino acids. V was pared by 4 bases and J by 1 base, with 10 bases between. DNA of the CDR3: TGCGCCAGCAGCCTCGGACAGCAGAACACTGAAGCTTTCTTT. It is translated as CASSLGQQNTEAFF.

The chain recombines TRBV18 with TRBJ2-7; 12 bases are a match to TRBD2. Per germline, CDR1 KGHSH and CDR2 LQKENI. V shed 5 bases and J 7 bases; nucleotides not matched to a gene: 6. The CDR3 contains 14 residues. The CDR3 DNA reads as TGTGCCAGCTCAGCTGGACTAGCGGGATATGAGCAGTACTTC. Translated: CASSAGLAGYEQYF. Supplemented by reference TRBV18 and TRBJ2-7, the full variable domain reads NAGVMQNPRHLVRRRGQEARLRCSPMKGHSHVYWYRQLPEEGLKFMVYLQKENIIDESGMPKERFSAEFPKEGPSILRIQQVVRGDSAAYFCASSAGLAGYEQYFGPGTRLTVT.

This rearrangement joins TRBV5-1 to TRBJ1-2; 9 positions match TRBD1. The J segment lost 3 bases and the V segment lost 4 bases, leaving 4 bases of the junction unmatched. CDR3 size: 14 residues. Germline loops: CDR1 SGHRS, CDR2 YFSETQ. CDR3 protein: CASSAWDRDYGYTF. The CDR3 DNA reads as TGCGCCAGCAGCGCCTGGGACAGGGACTATGGCTACACCTTC.

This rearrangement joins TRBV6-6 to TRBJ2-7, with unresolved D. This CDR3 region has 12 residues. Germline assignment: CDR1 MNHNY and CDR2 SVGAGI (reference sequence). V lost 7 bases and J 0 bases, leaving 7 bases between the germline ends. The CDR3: CASNKSSYEQYF. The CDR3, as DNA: TGTGCCAGCAATAAGAGCTCCTACGAGCAGTACTTC.

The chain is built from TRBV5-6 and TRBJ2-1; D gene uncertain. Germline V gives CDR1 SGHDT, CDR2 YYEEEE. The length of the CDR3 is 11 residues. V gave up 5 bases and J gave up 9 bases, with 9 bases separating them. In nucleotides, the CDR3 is TGTGCCAGCAGGCTCATGGGTGAGCAGTTCTTC. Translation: CASRLMGEQFF.

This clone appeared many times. The CDR3 DNA is TGCGCCAGCAGCTTGGGAGGACAGGGCTACGAGCAGTACTTC. This codes for CASSLGGQGYEQYF. V usage is TRBV5-1 and J usage is TRBJ2-7, with 8 bases fitting TRBD1. Germline V lookup: CDR1 SGHRS, CDR2 YFSETQ. The CDR3 runs to 14 residues. Trimming at V came to 0 bases and at J to 3 bases, leaving 2 bases not matched to a gene.

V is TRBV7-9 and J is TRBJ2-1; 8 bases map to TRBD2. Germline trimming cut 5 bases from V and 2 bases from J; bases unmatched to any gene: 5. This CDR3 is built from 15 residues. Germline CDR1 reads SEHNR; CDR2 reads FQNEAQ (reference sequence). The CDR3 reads CASSISGVAYNEQFF. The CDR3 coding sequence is TGTGCCAGCAGCATTAGCGGGGTCGCCTACAATGAGCAGTTCTTC.

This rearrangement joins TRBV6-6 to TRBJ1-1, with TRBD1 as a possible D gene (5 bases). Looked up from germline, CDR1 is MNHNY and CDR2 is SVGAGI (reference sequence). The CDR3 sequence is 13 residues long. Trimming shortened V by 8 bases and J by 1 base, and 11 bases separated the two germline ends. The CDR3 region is CASGRQPNTEAFF. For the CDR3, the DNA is TGTGCCAGCGGTCGACAGCCGAACACTGAAGCTTTCTTT.

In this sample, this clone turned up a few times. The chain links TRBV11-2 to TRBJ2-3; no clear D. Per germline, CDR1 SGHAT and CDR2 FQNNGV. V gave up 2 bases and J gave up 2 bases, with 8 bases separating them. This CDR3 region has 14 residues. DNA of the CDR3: TGTGCCAGCAGCTTATTCCCCTTCACAGATACGCAGTATTTT. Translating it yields CASSLFPFTDTQYF.

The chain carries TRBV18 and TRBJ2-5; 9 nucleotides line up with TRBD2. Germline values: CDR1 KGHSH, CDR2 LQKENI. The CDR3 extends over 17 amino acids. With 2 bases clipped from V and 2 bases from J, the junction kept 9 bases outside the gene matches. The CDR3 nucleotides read TGTGCCAGCTCACCATGGCCGCGGGAGGGCCCTCAAGAGACCCAGTACTTC. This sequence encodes CASSPWPREGPQETQYF.

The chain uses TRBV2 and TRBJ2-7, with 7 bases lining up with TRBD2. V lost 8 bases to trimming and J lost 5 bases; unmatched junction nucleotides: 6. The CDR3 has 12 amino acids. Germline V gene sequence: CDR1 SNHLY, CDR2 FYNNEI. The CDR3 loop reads CASGGVGNEQYF. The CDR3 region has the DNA TGTGCCAGCGGGGGGGTAGGAAACGAGCAGTACTTC.

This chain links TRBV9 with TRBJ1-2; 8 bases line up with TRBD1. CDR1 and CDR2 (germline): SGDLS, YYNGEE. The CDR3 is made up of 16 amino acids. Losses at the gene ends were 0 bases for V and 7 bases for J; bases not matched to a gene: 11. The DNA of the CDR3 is TGTGCCAGCAGCGTAGATCCCGCAGGGGGCTGGGTTGGCTACACCTTC. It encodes CASSVDPAGGWVGYTF.

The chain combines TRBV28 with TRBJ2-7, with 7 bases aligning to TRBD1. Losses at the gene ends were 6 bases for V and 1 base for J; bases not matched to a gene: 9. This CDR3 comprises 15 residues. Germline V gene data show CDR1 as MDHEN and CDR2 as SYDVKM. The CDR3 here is CASRSPGTESYEQYF. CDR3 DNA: TGTGCCAGCAGAAGCCCCGGGACAGAGTCCTACGAGCAGTACTTC.